What follows are 32 T cell receptor beta chains derived from one specimen sequenced in a study of shared clonotypes between healthy human individuals. This table comes from immunoSEQ multiplex PCR, and its TCRdb copy is limited to in-frame clones, with some not included. Here the sample spans roughly 2.1 million clones, about 93% being singletons. Cells designated naive CD8 were CD45RO-negative and were positively selected for CCR7, with terminally differentiated effector memory CD45RA+ cells excluded. Sequenced sample: naive CD8+ T cells from PBMCs. These receptors originate from a man aged 18-30 years in good health. Some clones in this sample may be carry-over from other donors' samples.

The chain uses TRBV27 and TRBJ1-1; D is undetermined. V was pared by 3 bases and J by 7 bases, with 12 bases between. CDR3 length: 13 amino acids. Germline V lookup: CDR1 MNHEY, CDR2 SMNVEV (reference sequence). The CDR3 nucleotides read TGTGCCAGCAGTTTGAAAATTCGGGGTGAAGCTTTCTTT. It is translated as CASSLKIRGEAFF.

The V call is TRBV7-9, the J call TRBJ2-1; D is possibly TRBD1 or TRBD2 (5 bases each). CDR1 and CDR2 from the germline V gene are SEHNR and FQNEAQ (reference sequence). V gave up 6 bases and J gave up 5 bases, with 20 bases separating them. This CDR3 contains 16 residues. The CDR3 DNA follows: TGTGCCAGCAGGCCATCCACGGGGACGGTAGACAATGAGCAGTTCTTC. Its protein product is CASRPSTGTVDNEQFF. The whole variable domain, filled in from reference TRBV7-9 and TRBJ2-1, reads DTGVSQNPRHKITKRGQNVTFRCDPISEHNRLYWYRQTLGQGPEFLTYFQNEAQLEKSRLLSDRFSAERPKGSFSTLEIQRTEQGDSAMYLCASRPSTGTVDNEQFFGPGTRLTVL.

This sequence joins TRBV27 and TRBJ2-1; D is unresolved. Germline CDR1 is MNHEY and CDR2 is SMNVEV (reference sequence). CDR3 length: 14 residues. Between the trimmed V and J ends, which lost 6 bases and 5 bases, there was a span of 14 bases. This CDR3 reads CASRPRPNNNEQFF. CDR3 sequence (DNA): TGTGCCAGCAGACCAAGGCCCAACAACAATGAGCAGTTCTTC.

The chain links TRBV19 to TRBJ1-5; 9 bases align to TRBD1. The V and J ends lost 6 bases and 9 bases, in that order; junction bases with no gene match: 12. Germline CDR1 and CDR2: LNHDA and SQIVND (reference sequence). CDR3 size: 15 residues. The CDR3 is CASRDFGQGPRPQHF. The CDR3 DNA reads as TGTGCCAGTAGGGACTTCGGACAGGGGCCCAGGCCCCAGCATTTT. The full variable domain, rest sourced from reference TRBV19 and TRBJ1-5, is DGGITQSPKYLFRKEGQNVTLSCEQNLNHDAMYWYRQDPGQGLRLIYYSQIVNDFQKGDIAEGYSVSREKKESFPLTVTSAQKNPTAFYLCASRDFGQGPRPQHFGDGTRLSIL.

V is TRBV11-2 and J is TRBJ2-1; D possibly corresponds to TRBD1 (6 bases). The CDR3 runs 14 residues. Germline V gives CDR1 SGHAT, CDR2 FQNNGV. V dropped 4 bases and J dropped 6 bases, with 13 bases sitting between them. The CDR3 reads CASSSRQAPNEQFF. CDR3 DNA sequence: TGTGCCAGCAGCTCCAGACAGGCTCCCAATGAGCAGTTCTTC.

This sequence joins TRBV25-1 and TRBJ2-2; D might be TRBD1 (6 bases). Germline CDR1 is MGHDK and CDR2 is SYGVNS. V lost 6 bases and J 7 bases, leaving 12 bases between the germline ends. The CDR3 spans 13 residues. The CDR3 DNA is TGTGCCAGCAGCTCAGGGGCCGGCGGGGAGCTGTTTTTT. Its protein product is CASSSGAGGELFF.

V gene TRBV29-1 combines with J gene TRBJ2-2; D not certain. Germline V gives CDR1 SQVTM, CDR2 ANQGSEA. The CDR3 covers 13 residues. Trimming took off 6 bases at V and 0 bases at J, with 8 bases between the two ends. The DNA for the CDR3 is TGCAGCGTCCGAGCAGCGAACACCGGGGAGCTGTTTTTT. It specifies CSVRAANTGELFF.

A single count supports this clone. This chain uses TRBV27 with TRBJ2-2; 9 bases fit TRBD2. The V segment lost 3 bases and the J segment 7 bases; nucleotides outside the gene matches: 12. Per the germline V gene, CDR1 is MNHEY and CDR2 is SMNVEV (reference sequence). CDR3 length equals 17 residues. The CDR3 loop reads CASSFQRVAGVHGELFF. The CDR3 nucleotides are TGTGCCAGCAGTTTCCAACGGGTAGCGGGAGTCCACGGGGAGCTGTTTTTT.

The table lists this clone with a count of one. In DNA, the CDR3 is TGTGCCAGCAGCCCAGGGATAGCGGGATGGGCCTACGAGCAGTACTTC. It codes for CASSPGIAGWAYEQYF. The genes are TRBV5-4 and TRBJ2-7; 8 nucleotides align to TRBD2. This CDR3 is built from 16 residues. Per germline, CDR1 SGHNT and CDR2 YYREEE (reference sequence). With 4 bases clipped from V and 2 bases from J, the junction kept 11 bases outside the gene matches. Full variable domain (missing parts from reference TRBV5-4 and TRBJ2-7): ETGVTQSPTHLIKTRGQQVTLRCSSQSGHNTVSWYQQALGQGPQFIFQYYREEENGRGNFPPRFSGLQFPNYSSELNVNALELDDSALYLCASSPGIAGWAYEQYFGPGTRLTVT.

This chain joins TRBV27 and TRBJ1-5, with D perhaps TRBD1 (6 bases). This CDR3 spans 16 amino acids. V was clipped by 5 bases and J by 3 bases, with 17 bases between them. Germline CDR1 is MNHEY and CDR2 is SMNVEV (reference sequence). Here the CDR3 DNA reads TGTGCCAGCAGTGGAAAACAGGGCTCTCCCAATCAGCCCCAGCATTTT. This sequence encodes CASSGKQGSPNQPQHF.

This chain links TRBV28 with TRBJ2-2; 11 bases fit TRBD2. Germline V gives CDR1 MDHEN, CDR2 SYDVKM. The CDR3 contains 16 residues. The V gene end was trimmed by 6 bases and the J gene end by 7 bases; junction bases not matched to a gene: 10. The DNA of the CDR3 is TGTGCCAGCAGACGAAAACTAGCGGGAGCGGGCGGGGAGCTGTTTTTT. Its translation is CASRRKLAGAGGELFF.

This chain joins TRBV9 and TRBJ1-2; D is possibly TRBD1 (6 bases). The V gene lost 3 bases and the J gene lost 2 bases, with 17 bases spanning the gap. The CDR3 has 16 amino acids. Germline CDR1 SGDLS, CDR2 YYNGEE. The CDR3 nucleotides read TGTGCCAGCAGCGCCGGAGGGGGGGCGTTAAACTATGGCTACACCTTC. This sequence encodes CASSAGGGALNYGYTF.

The gene calls are TRBV6-5 and TRBJ1-1; the D is unclear. The V end lost 2 bases, the J end lost 4 bases, and 14 bases lay between the germline ends. This CDR3 has 15 amino acids. Germline CDR1 and CDR2: MNHEY and SVGAGI. Here the CDR3 reads CASSYVPDGVTEAFF. The CDR3 DNA reads TGTGCCAGCAGTTACGTCCCCGACGGTGTCACTGAAGCTTTCTTT.

V usage is TRBV18 and J usage is TRBJ2-3; D is uncertain. This CDR3 is 13 amino acids long. The ends were cut back, 3 bases at V and 2 bases at J, with 6 bases in the middle. In germline, CDR1 is KGHSH, CDR2 LQKENI. In nucleotides, the CDR3 is TGTGCCAGCTCACCTGTCTTCACAGATACGCAGTATTTT. Translating it yields CASSPVFTDTQYF.

In regard to this clone: Other DNA variants within this sample encode the same CDR3. The rearrangement links TRBV27 to TRBJ2-1; D might be TRBD1 (6 bases). The CDR3 is made up of 12 amino acids. Germline-derived CDR1 and CDR2 are MNHEY and SMNVEV (reference sequence). V was cut by 6 bases and J by 8 bases, with 11 bases left in between. CDR3 sequence: CASSLQGDEQFF. CDR3 bases: TGTGCCAGCAGCCTACAGGGCGATGAGCAGTTCTTC.

The chain carries TRBV27 and TRBJ2-3; 9 nucleotides align to TRBD2. The germline CDR1 and CDR2 sequences are MNHEY and SMNVEV (reference sequence). This CDR3 contains 14 residues. V trimming: 4 bases; J trimming: 13 bases; junction bases outside the gene matches: 12. The CDR3 sequence is CASSSRQLAGPEYF. Written as DNA, the CDR3 is TGTGCCAGCAGTTCCCGCCAACTAGCGGGCCCGGAGTATTTT.

The chain has TRBV10-1 and TRBJ2-5; tentatively, D is TRBD1 or TRBD2 (6 bases each). Trimming shortened V by 0 bases and J by 7 bases, and 12 bases separated the two germline ends. The CDR3 totals 14 residues. Germline CDR1 and CDR2: WNHNN and SYGVQD (reference sequence). The CDR3 here is CASSESGGPGTQYF. The DNA for the CDR3 is TGCGCCAGCAGTGAGTCGGGGGGCCCGGGGACCCAGTACTTC.

The chain combines TRBV5-1 with TRBJ1-4; D uncertain. With 4 bases removed from V and 0 bases from J, the gap between germline ends came to 10 bases. The germline V gene has CDR1 SGHRS and CDR2 YFSETQ. This CDR3 spans 15 amino acids. This chain's CDR3 is CASSVTYATNEKLFF. For the CDR3, the DNA is TGCGCCAGCAGCGTAACATATGCAACTAATGAAAAACTGTTTTTT.

The table lists this clone with a count of one. The chain uses TRBV7-9 and TRBJ1-1; no definite D call. V was shortened by 5 bases and J by 0 bases, with 10 bases between the two germline ends. Germline CDR1 SEHNR, CDR2 FQNEAQ (reference sequence). This CDR3 is 14 amino acids long. The CDR3 loop reads CASSTGPVNTEAFF. The CDR3 DNA sequence: TGTGCCAGCAGCACCGGACCTGTGAACACTGAAGCTTTCTTT.

This clone came up once. The chain couples TRBV9 to TRBJ1-1; D not resolved. V lost 7 bases and J lost 3, with 13 bases in between. CDR1 and CDR2 from the germline V gene are SGDLS and YYNGEE. This CDR3 comprises 13 residues. CDR3 DNA sequence: TGTGCCAGCCGGGTCCTAACGGACACTGAAGCTTTCTTT. As protein: CASRVLTDTEAFF. Using reference TRBV9 and TRBJ1-1 for the parts outside the CDR3, the full variable domain is DSGVTQTPKHLITATGQRVTLRCSPRSGDLSVYWYQQSLDQGLQFLIQYYNGEERAKGNILERFSAQQFPDLHSELNLSSLELGDSALYFCASRVLTDTEAFFGQGTRLTVV.

The rearrangement links TRBV7-9 to TRBJ2-5; 7 nucleotides match TRBD1. Germline trimming cut 5 bases from V and 2 bases from J; bases unmatched to any gene: 14. CDR3 length equals 17 residues. Germline V CDR1 and CDR2: SEHNR, FQNEAQ (reference sequence). CDR3 DNA: TGTGCCAGCAGCCCGCGAACCGGGACAGCAGATCAAGAGACCCAGTACTTC. The encoded protein is CASSPRTGTADQETQYF.

J is TRBJ2-2 and V is TRBV19; TRBD1 or TRBD2 may be the D gene (5 bases each). Trimming left V 4 bases short and J 0 bases short, with 18 bases between. The CDR3 runs to 18 residues. Germline loops: CDR1 LNHDA, CDR2 SQIVND (reference sequence). DNA for the CDR3: TGTGCCAGTAGTACCTGGTCCGTTGGGGGTGCGAACACCGGGGAGCTGTTTTTT. Protein: CASSTWSVGGANTGELFF.

The V gene is TRBV7-9, the J gene TRBJ2-7; TRBD1 agrees at 8 bases. Looked up from germline, CDR1 is SEHNR and CDR2 is FQNEAQ (reference sequence). There are 16 residues in the CDR3. The ends lost 4 bases at V and 1 base at J; junction bases unmatched: 9. The CDR3 is CASSYPPGQASYEQYF. The DNA for the CDR3 is TGTGCCAGCAGCTATCCGCCGGGACAGGCATCCTACGAGCAGTACTTC. The full variable domain, rest sourced from reference TRBV7-9 and TRBJ2-7, is DTGVSQNPRHKITKRGQNVTFRCDPISEHNRLYWYRQTLGQGPEFLTYFQNEAQLEKSRLLSDRFSAERPKGSFSTLEIQRTEQGDSAMYLCASSYPPGQASYEQYFGPGTRLTVT.

CDR3 residues: CAWNGQGVREQYF. CDR3 coding DNA: TGTGCCTGGAACGGGCAGGGGGTGAGGGAGCAGTACTTC. The chain has TRBV30 and TRBJ2-7, with TRBD1 matching 7 bases. This CDR3 spans 13 amino acids. J lost 7 bases, V lost 4 bases, and 10 bases had no gene match. The germline V gene encodes CDR1 GTSNPN and CDR2 SVGIG (reference sequence).

This clone showed up just once. The V call is TRBV5-1, the J call TRBJ2-1; 9 bases line up with TRBD2. Germline V CDR1 and CDR2: SGHRS, YFSETQ. The CDR3 has 16 amino acids. Trimming took 4 bases from V and 2 from J; bases not matched to a gene: 7. The CDR3 reads CASSPLAGVTYNEQFF. The CDR3 DNA sequence: TGCGCCAGCAGCCCTTTAGCGGGAGTAACCTACAATGAGCAGTTCTTC. The variable domain in full, completed from reference TRBV5-1 and TRBJ2-1, reads KAGVTQTPRYLIKTRGQQVTLSCSPISGHRSVSWYQQTPGQGLQFLFEYFSETQRNKGNFPGRFSGRQFSNSRSEMNVSTLELGDSALYLCASSPLAGVTYNEQFFGPGTRLTVL.

This rearrangement joins TRBV19 to TRBJ2-2; 8 bases align to TRBD1. CDR3 size: 15 residues. Germline V gene sequence: CDR1 LNHDA, CDR2 SQIVND (reference sequence). Trimming at V came to 6 bases and at J to 1 base, leaving 4 bases not matched to a gene. The CDR3 DNA reads as TGTGCCAGTAGCGTGGGGACAGGGAACACCGGGGAGCTGTTTTTT. Protein product: CASSVGTGNTGELFF.

CDR3 amino acids: CASSQDFAYYGYTF. CDR3 bases: TGCGCCAGCAGCCAAGATTTCGCATACTATGGCTACACCTTC. V gene TRBV4-1 combines with J gene TRBJ1-2; no reliable D call. The ends were cut back, 0 bases at V and 3 bases at J, with 8 bases in the middle. The CDR3 has 14 residues. Germline-derived CDR1 and CDR2 are MGHRA and YSYEKL.

V is TRBV27 and J is TRBJ2-5; D may be TRBD1 (5 bases). From germline, CDR1 is MNHEY and CDR2 SMNVEV (reference sequence). Deletions cut 6 bases from V and 5 bases from J, with 16 bases between. The CDR3 runs 14 residues. CDR3 amino acids: CASSDRDPRETQYF. The DNA for the CDR3 is TGTGCCAGCAGCGACAGAGACCCGCGGGAGACCCAGTACTTC.

The CDR3 reads CASSSCGGRAAEQYF. In nucleotides, the CDR3 is TGCGCCAGCAGTTCCTGTGGCGGGAGGGCCGCCGAGCAGTACTTC. V is TRBV10-1 and J is TRBJ2-7, with 9 bases matching TRBD2. Germline V gene sequence: CDR1 WNHNN, CDR2 SYGVQD (reference sequence). The CDR3 runs 15 residues. V shed 5 bases and J 6 bases; nucleotides not matched to a gene: 11.

The chain links TRBV7-9 to TRBJ1-5; TRBD1 is a possible D gene (5 bases). V was clipped by 5 bases and J by 9 bases, with 17 bases between them. Germline V CDR1 and CDR2: SEHNR, FQNEAQ (reference sequence). The CDR3 has 14 residues. This CDR3 is CASSPGPGLGPQHF. The CDR3 coding sequence is TGTGCCAGCAGCCCAGGGCCGGGACTCGGGCCCCAGCATTTT.

The rearrangement uses TRBV5-4 and TRBJ2-1; D is uncertain. This CDR3 is built from 12 residues. Germline values: CDR1 SGHNT, CDR2 YYREEE (reference sequence). V lost 3 bases and J 9 bases, leaving 10 bases between the germline ends. The CDR3 spells CASSWGGFEQFF. The CDR3 DNA follows: TGTGCCAGCAGCTGGGGTGGGTTTGAGCAGTTCTTC.

This clone has a single count. The chain carries TRBV15 and TRBJ2-7; TRBD2 matches 13 bases. Germline CDR1 reads LNHNV; CDR2 reads YYDKDF (reference sequence). V shed 4 bases and J 3 bases; nucleotides not matched to a gene: 9. The CDR3 extends over 17 amino acids. CDR3 sequence (DNA): TGTGCCACCAGCAATGGACTAGCGGGAGAAGGGGGCTACGAGCAGTACTTC. Translation: CATSNGLAGEGGYEQYF.